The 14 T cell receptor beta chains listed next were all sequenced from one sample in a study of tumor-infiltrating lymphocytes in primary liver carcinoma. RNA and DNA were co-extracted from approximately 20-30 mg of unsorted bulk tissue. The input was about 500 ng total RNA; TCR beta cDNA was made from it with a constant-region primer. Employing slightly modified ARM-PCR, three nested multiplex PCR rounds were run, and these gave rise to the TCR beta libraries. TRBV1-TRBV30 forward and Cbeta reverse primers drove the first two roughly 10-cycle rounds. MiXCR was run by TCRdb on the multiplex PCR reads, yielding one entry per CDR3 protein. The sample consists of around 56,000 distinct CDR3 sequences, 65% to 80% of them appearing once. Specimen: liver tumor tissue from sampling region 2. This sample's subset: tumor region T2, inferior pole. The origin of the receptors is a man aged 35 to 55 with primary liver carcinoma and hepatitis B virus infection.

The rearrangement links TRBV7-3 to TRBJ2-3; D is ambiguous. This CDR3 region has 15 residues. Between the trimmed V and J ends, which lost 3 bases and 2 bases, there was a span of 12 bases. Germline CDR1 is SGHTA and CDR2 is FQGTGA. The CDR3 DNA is TGTGCCAGCAGCTTCGGGCAGTCAGACACAGATACGCAGTATTTT. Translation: CASSFGQSDTDTQYF.

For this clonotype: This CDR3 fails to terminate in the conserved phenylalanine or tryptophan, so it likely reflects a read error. CDR3 region: CASSLGQAMNTEAFS. CDR3 nucleotides: TGCGCCAGCAGCTTGGGACAGGCTATGAACACTGAAGCTTTCTCT. V usage is TRBV5-1 and J usage is TRBJ1-1, with D possibly being TRBD1 (6 bases). Germline CDR1 and CDR2: SGHRS and YFSETQ. This CDR3 has 15 amino acids. Trimming took 0 bases from V and 0 from J, leaving 9 bases between them.

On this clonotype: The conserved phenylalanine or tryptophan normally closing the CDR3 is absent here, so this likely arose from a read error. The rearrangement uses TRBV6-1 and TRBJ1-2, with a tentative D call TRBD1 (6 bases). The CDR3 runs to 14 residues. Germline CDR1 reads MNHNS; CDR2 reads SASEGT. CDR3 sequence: CVSSAGGANYGYTL. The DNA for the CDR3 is TGTGTCAGCAGTGCGGGGGGCGCCAACTATGGCTACACCTTG.

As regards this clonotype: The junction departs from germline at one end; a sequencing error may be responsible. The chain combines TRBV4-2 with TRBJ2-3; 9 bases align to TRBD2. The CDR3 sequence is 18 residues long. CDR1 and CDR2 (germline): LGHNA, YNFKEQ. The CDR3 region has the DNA TGTGCCAGCAGCCAAGTGGCGCTTCTAGCGGGAACGAGAGATACGCAGTTTTTT. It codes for CASSQVALLAGTRDTQFF.

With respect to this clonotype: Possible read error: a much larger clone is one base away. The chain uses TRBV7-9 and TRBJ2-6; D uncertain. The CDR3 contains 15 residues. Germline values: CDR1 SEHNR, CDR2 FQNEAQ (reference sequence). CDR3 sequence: CVSSLVHSGANVLTF. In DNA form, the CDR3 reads TGTGTCAGCAGCTTAGTCCACTCTGGGGCCAACGTCCTGACTTTC.

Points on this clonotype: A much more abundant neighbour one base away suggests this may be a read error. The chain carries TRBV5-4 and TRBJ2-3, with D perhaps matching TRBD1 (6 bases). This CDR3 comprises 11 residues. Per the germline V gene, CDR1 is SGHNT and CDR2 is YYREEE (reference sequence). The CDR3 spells CASNQNERTDF. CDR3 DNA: TGTGCCAGCAACCAGAACGAAAGGACAGATTTT.

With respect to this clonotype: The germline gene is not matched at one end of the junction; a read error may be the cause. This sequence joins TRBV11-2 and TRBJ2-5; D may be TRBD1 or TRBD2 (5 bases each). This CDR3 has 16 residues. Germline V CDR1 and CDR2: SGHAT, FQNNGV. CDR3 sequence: CVSSQTPGEGKEIQYF. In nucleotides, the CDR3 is TGTGTCAGCAGCCAAACTCCTGGCGAGGGGAAAGAGATCCAGTACTTT. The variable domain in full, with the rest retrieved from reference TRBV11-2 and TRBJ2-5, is EAGVAQSPRYKIIEKRQSVAFWCNPISGHATLYWYQQILGQGPKLLIQFQNNGVVDDSQLPKDRFSAERLKGVDSTLKIQPAKLEDSAVYLCVSSQTPGEGKEIQYFGPGTRLLVL.

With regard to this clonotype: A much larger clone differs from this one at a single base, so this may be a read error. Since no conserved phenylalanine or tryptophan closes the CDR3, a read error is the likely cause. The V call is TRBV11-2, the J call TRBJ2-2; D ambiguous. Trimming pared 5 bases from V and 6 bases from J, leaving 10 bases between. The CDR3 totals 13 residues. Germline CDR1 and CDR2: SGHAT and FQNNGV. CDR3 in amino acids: CASSQGVAGELFY. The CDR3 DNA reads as TGTGCCAGCAGCCAAGGTGTGGCCGGGGAGCTGTTTTAT.

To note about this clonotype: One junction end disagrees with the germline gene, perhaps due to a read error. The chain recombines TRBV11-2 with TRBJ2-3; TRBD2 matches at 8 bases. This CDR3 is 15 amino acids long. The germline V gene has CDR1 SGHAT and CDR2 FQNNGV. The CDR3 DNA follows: TGTGCCAGCAGTACCACGGGAGGGCGGGCAGATACGCGGTATTTT. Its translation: CASSTTGGRADTRYF.

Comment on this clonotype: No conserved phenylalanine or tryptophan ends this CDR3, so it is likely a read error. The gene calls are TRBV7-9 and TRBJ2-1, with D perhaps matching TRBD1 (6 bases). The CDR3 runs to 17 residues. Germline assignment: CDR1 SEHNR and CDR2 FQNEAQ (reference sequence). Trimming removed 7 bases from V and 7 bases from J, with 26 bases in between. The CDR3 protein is CASTLPYQGPKTNEQFL. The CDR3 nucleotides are TGTGCCAGCACCCTACCATATCAGGGGCCTAAAACAAATGAGCAGTTCCTC.

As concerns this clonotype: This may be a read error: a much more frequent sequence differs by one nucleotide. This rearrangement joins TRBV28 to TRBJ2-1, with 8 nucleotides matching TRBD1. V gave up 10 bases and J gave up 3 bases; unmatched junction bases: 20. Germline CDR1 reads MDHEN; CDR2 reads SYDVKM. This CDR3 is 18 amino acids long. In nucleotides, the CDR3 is TGTGCCACCAGCCCCTCCCTCGGGACAGGAGGACTCTACAATGAGCAGTTCTTC. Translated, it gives CATSPSLGTGGLYNEQFF.

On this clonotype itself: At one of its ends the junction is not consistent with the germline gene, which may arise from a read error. CDR3 in amino acids: CASSLGGTPDTQSF. CDR3 DNA: TGTGCCAGCAGTTTGGGGGGGACTCCAGATACGCAGAGTTTT. V and J are TRBV12-3 or TRBV12-4 and TRBJ2-3; 7 bases line up with TRBD2. The CDR3 has 14 residues.

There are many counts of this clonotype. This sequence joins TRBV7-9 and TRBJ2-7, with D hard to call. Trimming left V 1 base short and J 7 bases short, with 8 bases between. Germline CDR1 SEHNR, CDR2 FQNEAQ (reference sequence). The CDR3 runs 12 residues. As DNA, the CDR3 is TGTGCCAGCAGCTTAGTAGGGATGGAGCAGTACTTC. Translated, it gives CASSLVGMEQYF.

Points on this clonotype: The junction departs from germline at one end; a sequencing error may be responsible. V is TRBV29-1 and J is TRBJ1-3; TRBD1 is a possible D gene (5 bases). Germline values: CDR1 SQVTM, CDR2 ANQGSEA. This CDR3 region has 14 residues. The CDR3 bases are TGCAGCGTTGAAGTAGGCGGCCCTGGACACACCATTTATTTT. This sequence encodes CSVEVGGPGHTIYF.